This T cell receptor beta chain was observed in a study of T cell clones after liver transplantation. Overall study: Three of the eight recipients were HCV-positive; the rest had non-autoimmune, non-viral transplant indications.

Looked up from germline, CDR1 is KGHSH and CDR2 is LQKENI. CDR3 length: 13 amino acids. V was pared by 8 bases and J by 2 bases, with 12 bases between. Assay: immunoSEQ multiplex PCR; the TCRdb copy retains only in-frame clones and omits some. This sample has 98,000 or so clones, with around 83% found just once. Sorting of unstimulated PBMCs yielded separate CD3+CD4+ and CD3+CD8+ fractions. This TCR was recovered from a human donor who received a liver transplant. The source was CD4+ T cells from blood, collected before liver transplant. The chain employs TRBV18 and TRBJ1-1; no definite D call. The CDR3 sequence is CASTRLINTEAFF. The CDR3 nucleotides are TGTGCCAGCACCCGACTGATTAACACTGAAGCTTTCTTT.